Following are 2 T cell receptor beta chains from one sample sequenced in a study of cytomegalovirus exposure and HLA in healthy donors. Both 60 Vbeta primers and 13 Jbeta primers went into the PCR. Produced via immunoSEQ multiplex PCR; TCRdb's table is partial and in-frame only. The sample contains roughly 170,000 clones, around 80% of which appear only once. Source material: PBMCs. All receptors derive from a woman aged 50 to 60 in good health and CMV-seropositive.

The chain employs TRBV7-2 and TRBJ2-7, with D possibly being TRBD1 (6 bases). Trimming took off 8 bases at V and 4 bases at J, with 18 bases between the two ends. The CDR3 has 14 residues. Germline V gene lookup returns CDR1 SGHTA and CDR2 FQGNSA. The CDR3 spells CASPTGTRLYEQYF. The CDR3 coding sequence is TGTGCCAGCCCTACCGGGACAAGATTGTACGAGCAGTACTTC. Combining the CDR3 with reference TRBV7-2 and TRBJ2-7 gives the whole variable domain GAGVSQSPSNKVTEKGKDVELRCDPISGHTALYWYRQSLGQGLEFLIYFQGNSAPDKSGLPSDRFSAERTGGSVSTLTIQRTQQEDSAVYLCASPTGTRLYEQYFGPGTRLTVT.

This CDR3 reads CASSWTSGRLYNEQFF. Here the CDR3 DNA reads TGTGCCAGCAGTTGGACTAGCGGGAGACTTTACAATGAGCAGTTCTTC. The chain joins TRBV27 to TRBJ2-1; 13 nucleotides agree with TRBD2. This CDR3 region has 16 residues. Germline trimming cut 4 bases from V and 4 bases from J; bases unmatched to any gene: 4. Germline lookup yields CDR1 MNHEY and CDR2 SMNVEV (reference sequence).